Presented here are 5 T cell receptor beta chains from one specimen sequenced in a study of blood T cell dynamics during melanoma immunotherapy. Here immunoSEQ multiplex PCR was the method, and the copy in TCRdb shows in-frame clones only, minus some. The sample lists 15,000 to 20,000 clones; approximately 93% were seen once. Noted time point: pre-treatment baseline. The sample here was blood, taken from a patient treated with checkpoint blockade. These receptors all come from a human donor with melanoma.

The gene calls are TRBV5-1 and TRBJ1-1, with a tentative D call TRBD1 (6 bases). V lost 3 bases and J lost 7, with 10 bases in between. In germline, CDR1 is SGHRS, CDR2 YFSETQ. The CDR3 runs to 12 residues. The CDR3 DNA is TGCGCCAGCAGCTCACAGGGTAATGAAGCTTTCTTT. Protein product: CASSSQGNEAFF.

The chain joins TRBV6-5 to TRBJ2-6, with D possibly being TRBD2 (6 bases). The length of the CDR3 is 14 residues. The V end lost 3 bases, the J end lost 3 bases, and 6 bases lay between the germline ends. Germline V gene sequence: CDR1 MNHEY, CDR2 SVGAGI. The CDR3 nucleotides are TGTGCCAGCAGTTATAGCGGTGGGGCCAACGTCCTGACTTTC. It translates to CASSYSGGANVLTF.

The chain employs TRBV5-1 and TRBJ1-3; 7 positions agree with TRBD1. CDR3 length: 15 residues. The J segment lost 4 bases and the V segment lost 2 bases, leaving 6 bases of the junction unmatched. Germline CDR1 SGHRS, CDR2 YFSETQ. The CDR3 DNA reads as TGCGCCAGCAGCTTTACAGGGGCCCGAGGAAACACCATATATTTT. Translating it yields CASSFTGARGNTIYF.

This clone was counted between two and nine times. This chain links TRBV19 with TRBJ1-2; 7 bases map to TRBD1. This CDR3 has 14 amino acids. Germline lookup yields CDR1 LNHDA and CDR2 SQIVND (reference sequence). Trimming cost V 6 bases and J 5 bases; bases outside gene matches: 9. In DNA, the CDR3 is TGTGCCAGTAGGAAAACAGGGGATGCTTATGGCTACACCTTC. This encodes CASRKTGDAYGYTF.

This chain uses TRBV10-2 with TRBJ2-1, with 11 bases aligning to TRBD2. With V trimmed by 8 bases and J by 4 bases, 4 bases remained unmatched. The CDR3 is 14 amino acids. CDR1 is WSHSY and CDR2 is SAAADI in the germline V gene. As DNA, the CDR3 is TGCGCCAGCGACTCTAGCGGGAGGTACAATGAGCAGTTCTTC. The encoded protein is CASDSSGRYNEQFF.